Following are 8 T cell receptor beta chains from one sample sequenced in a study of cytomegalovirus exposure and HLA in healthy donors. Primers included in the PCR were 60 Vbeta and 13 Jbeta primers. Here immunoSEQ multiplex PCR was the method, and the copy in TCRdb shows in-frame clones only, minus some. The table includes 150,000 to 200,000 clones, 60% to 85% detected once. Sequencing input: PBMCs. Receptors were obtained from a woman between 45 and 60 years old in good health and CMV-seropositive.

V usage is TRBV10-3 and J usage is TRBJ2-6, with 9 bases that match TRBD1. Trimming removed 4 bases from V and 5 bases from J; junction bases left unmatched: 15. Germline assignment: CDR1 ENHRY and CDR2 SYGVKD. The CDR3 runs to 19 residues. CDR3 loop: CAISALDRGGDYWANVLTF. DNA of the CDR3: TGTGCCATCAGTGCTCTGGACAGGGGCGGCGACTATTGGGCCAACGTCCTGACTTTC.

This chain joins TRBV7-9 and TRBJ1-4, with D possibly being TRBD1 (6 bases). V was clipped by 5 bases and J by 0 bases, with 16 bases between them. The germline gives CDR1 SEHNR, CDR2 FQNEAQ (reference sequence). The CDR3 is made up of 17 amino acids. The CDR3 nucleotides read TGTGCCAGCAGCACTATCAGGGGATCTCCAACTAATGAAAAACTGTTTTTT. Translating gives CASSTIRGSPTNEKLFF.

V is TRBV13 and J is TRBJ2-3, with 8 bases lining up with TRBD1. J was trimmed by 4 bases and V by 5 bases; bases with no gene match: 11. The CDR3 has 16 amino acids. Looked up from germline, CDR1 is PRHDT and CDR2 is FYEKMQ (reference sequence). CDR3 loop: CASSAQTGEKADTQYF. Here the CDR3 DNA reads TGTGCCAGCAGCGCTCAGACAGGGGAAAAGGCAGATACGCAGTATTTT.

The V gene is TRBV29-1, the J gene TRBJ2-5; TRBD2 matches 14 bases. The CDR3 length is 15 residues. Germline values: CDR1 SQVTM, CDR2 ANQGSEA. The junction had 3 bases not matched to a gene; V was cut back by 2 bases and J by 4 bases. The CDR3 protein is CSVERTSGRRETQYF. In nucleotides, the CDR3 is TGCAGCGTTGAACGGACTAGCGGGAGGCGAGAGACCCAGTACTTC. Full variable domain (remainder filled in from reference TRBV29-1 and TRBJ2-5): SAVISQKPSRDICQRGTSLTIQCQVDSQVTMMFWYRQQPGQSLTLIATANQGSEATYESGFVIDKFPISRPNLTFSTLTVSNMSPEDSSIYLCSVERTSGRRETQYFGPGTRLLVL.

V is TRBV2 and J is TRBJ2-2; possibly TRBD1 for D (5 bases). V shed 2 bases and J shed 3 bases, with 10 bases lying between them. The germline V gene has CDR1 SNHLY and CDR2 FYNNEI. CDR3 size: 15 residues. The CDR3 DNA sequence: TGTGCCAGCAGTGAAAGCAGGGCGGACACCGGGGAGCTGTTTTTT. Residues: CASSESRADTGELFF.

This clone is a singleton in its sample. The chain combines TRBV10-2 with TRBJ1-2; 10 positions match TRBD1. Looked up from germline, CDR1 is WSHSY and CDR2 is SAAADI. After removal of 2 bases from V and 6 bases from J, the junction contained 6 bases not matched to a gene. The CDR3 has 15 residues. This CDR3 is CASSEGDRGKNGYTF. CDR3 coding DNA: TGCGCCAGCAGTGAGGGGGACAGGGGTAAGAATGGCTACACCTTC.

V is TRBV6-5 and J is TRBJ2-2; TRBD2 agrees at 8 bases. CDR3 length: 16 residues. Germline V gene data show CDR1 as MNHEY and CDR2 as SVGAGI. With 2 bases clipped from V and 3 bases from J, the junction kept 5 bases outside the gene matches. CDR3 sequence (DNA): TGTGCCAGCAGTTACGAGGGACTAGGCGACACCGGGGAGCTGTTTTTT. It encodes CASSYEGLGDTGELFF.

CDR3 nucleotide sequence: TGTGCCAGCACTCCCCGGGGGACAGCGAACACCGGGGAGCTGTTTTTT. Protein sequence: CASTPRGTANTGELFF. The chain couples TRBV28 to TRBJ2-2; D possibly corresponds to TRBD1 (7 bases). Germline V lookup: CDR1 MDHEN, CDR2 SYDVKM. This CDR3 contains 16 residues. V lost 7 bases, J lost 0 bases, and 15 bases lay in between.